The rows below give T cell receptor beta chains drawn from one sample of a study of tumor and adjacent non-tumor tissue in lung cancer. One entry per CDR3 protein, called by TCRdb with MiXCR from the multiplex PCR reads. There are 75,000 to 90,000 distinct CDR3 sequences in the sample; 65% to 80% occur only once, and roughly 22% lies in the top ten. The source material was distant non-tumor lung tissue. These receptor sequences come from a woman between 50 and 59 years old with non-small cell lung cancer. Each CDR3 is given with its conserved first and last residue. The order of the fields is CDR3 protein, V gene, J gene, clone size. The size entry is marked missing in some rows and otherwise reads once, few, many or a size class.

CDR3 protein: CNAVQHTQYF
V gene: TRBV29-1
J gene: TRBJ2-3
clone size: NA

CDR3 protein: CSASRGQNREAQYF
V gene: TRBV20-1
J gene: TRBJ2-5
clone size: NA

CDR3 protein: CASNLPAQGYDQYF
V gene: TRBV6-6
J gene: TRBJ2-7
clone size: NA

CDR3 protein: CASSSGNEQFF
V gene: TRBV7-2
J gene: TRBJ2-1
clone size: NA

CDR3 protein: CAWSPLEEVRYRQYF
V gene: TRBV30
J gene: TRBJ2-3
clone size: NA

CDR3 protein: CASSKVGKAFF
V gene: TRBV6-5
J gene: TRBJ1-1
clone size: large

CDR3 protein: CAISESRSNYGYTF
V gene: TRBV10-2
J gene: TRBJ1-2
clone size: NA

CDR3 protein: CASSLTSYNSLLHF
V gene: TRBV7-6
J gene: TRBJ1-6
clone size: NA

CDR3 protein: CSVEDDNRGYTF
V gene: TRBV29-1
J gene: TRBJ1-2
clone size: NA

CDR3 protein: CAGSELVGLGEKLFF
V gene: TRBV6-5
J gene: TRBJ1-4
clone size: NA

CDR3 protein: CASSANRRQFF
V gene: TRBV7-9
J gene: TRBJ2-1
clone size: NA

CDR3 protein: CSFINGRAIHEQYF
V gene: TRBV29-1
J gene: TRBJ2-7
clone size: NA

CDR3 protein: CASSIGVTYTF
V gene: TRBV12-3/TRBV12-4
J gene: TRBJ1-2
clone size: medium-sized

CDR3 protein: CASIRQGTGELFF
V gene: TRBV12-3/TRBV12-4
J gene: TRBJ2-2
clone size: NA

CDR3 protein: CASSLGRGLNQPQHF
V gene: TRBV12-3/TRBV12-4
J gene: TRBJ1-5
clone size: many

CDR3 protein: CSSGLAKNIQYF
V gene: TRBV5-6
J gene: TRBJ2-4
clone size: once

CDR3 protein: CASTTNFDGDTQYF
V gene: TRBV6-1
J gene: TRBJ2-3
clone size: NA

CDR3 protein: CASSAQESNEKLFF
V gene: TRBV2
J gene: TRBJ1-4
clone size: NA

CDR3 protein: CSARDSATGWEAQYF
V gene: TRBV20-1
J gene: TRBJ2-5
clone size: NA

CDR3 protein: CAIGEGTPTYEQFF
V gene: TRBV10-3
J gene: NA
clone size: NA